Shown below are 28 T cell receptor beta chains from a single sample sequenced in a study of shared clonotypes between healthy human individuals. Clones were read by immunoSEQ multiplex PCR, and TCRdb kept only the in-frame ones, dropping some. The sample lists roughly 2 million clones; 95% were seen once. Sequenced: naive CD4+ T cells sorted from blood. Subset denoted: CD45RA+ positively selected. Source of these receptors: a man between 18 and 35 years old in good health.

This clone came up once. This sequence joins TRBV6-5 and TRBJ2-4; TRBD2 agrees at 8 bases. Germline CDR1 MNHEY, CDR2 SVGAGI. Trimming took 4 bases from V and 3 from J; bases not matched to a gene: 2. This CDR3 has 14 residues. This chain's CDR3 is CASSFAGGKNIQYF. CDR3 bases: TGTGCCAGCAGTTTCGCGGGAGGCAAAAACATTCAGTACTTC.

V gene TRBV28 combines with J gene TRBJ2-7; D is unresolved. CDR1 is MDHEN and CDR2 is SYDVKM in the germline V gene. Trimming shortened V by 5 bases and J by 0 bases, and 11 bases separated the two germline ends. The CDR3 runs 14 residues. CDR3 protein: CASSHTAGSYEQYF. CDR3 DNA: TGTGCCAGCAGTCATACCGCAGGCTCCTACGAGCAGTACTTC.

The CDR3 region has the DNA TGTGCCATCAAACTAGCGGATATTGCCGCCGACGAGCAGTACTTC. Translating it yields CAIKLADIAADEQYF. The chain couples TRBV10-3 to TRBJ2-7, with 8 bases identical to TRBD2. This CDR3 has 15 amino acids. In germline, CDR1 is ENHRY, CDR2 SYGVKD. Unmatched junction bases numbered 13, after V lost 7 bases and J lost 5 bases.

The DNA of the CDR3 is TGTGCCAGCAGTTTTCGGCCAAGCACAGATACGCAGTATTTT. This sequence encodes CASSFRPSTDTQYF. The V and J genes are TRBV28 and TRBJ2-3; D is undetermined. V lost 3 bases and J lost 0, with 7 bases in between. Germline V CDR1 and CDR2: MDHEN, SYDVKM. This CDR3 is 14 amino acids long. Using reference TRBV28 and TRBJ2-3 for the parts outside the CDR3, the full variable domain is DVKVTQSSRYLVKRTGEKVFLECVQDMDHENMFWYRQDPGLGLRLIYFSYDVKMKEKGDIPEGYSVSREKKERFSLILESASTNQTSMYLCASSFRPSTDTQYFGPGTRLTVL.

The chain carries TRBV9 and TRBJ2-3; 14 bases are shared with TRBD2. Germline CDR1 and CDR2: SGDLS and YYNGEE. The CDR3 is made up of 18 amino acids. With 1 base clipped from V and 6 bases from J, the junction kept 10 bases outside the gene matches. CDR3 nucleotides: TGTGCCAGCAGCGTAATAGGGGGACTAGCGGGAGTCGGGGATACGCAGTATTTT. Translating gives CASSVIGGLAGVGDTQYF.

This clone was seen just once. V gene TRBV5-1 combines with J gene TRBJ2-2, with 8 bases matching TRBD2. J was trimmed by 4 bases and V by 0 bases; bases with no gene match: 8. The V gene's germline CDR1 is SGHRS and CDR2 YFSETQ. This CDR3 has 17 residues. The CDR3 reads CASSLGTSGLGTGELFF. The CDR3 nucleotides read TGCGCCAGCAGCTTGGGCACTAGCGGACTTGGCACCGGGGAGCTGTTTTTT.

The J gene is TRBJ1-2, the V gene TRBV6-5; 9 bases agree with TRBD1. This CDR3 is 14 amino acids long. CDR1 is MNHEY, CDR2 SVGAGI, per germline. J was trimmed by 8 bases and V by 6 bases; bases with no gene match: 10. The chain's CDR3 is CASRRRQGEGGYTF. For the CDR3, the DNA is TGTGCCAGCAGAAGACGACAGGGGGAGGGGGGCTACACCTTC.

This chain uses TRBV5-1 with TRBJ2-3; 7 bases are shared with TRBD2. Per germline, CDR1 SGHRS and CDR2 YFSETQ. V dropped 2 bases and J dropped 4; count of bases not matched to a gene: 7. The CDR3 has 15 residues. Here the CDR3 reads CASSFLGLGADTQYF. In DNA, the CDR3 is TGCGCCAGCAGCTTCCTCGGACTAGGGGCAGATACGCAGTATTTT.

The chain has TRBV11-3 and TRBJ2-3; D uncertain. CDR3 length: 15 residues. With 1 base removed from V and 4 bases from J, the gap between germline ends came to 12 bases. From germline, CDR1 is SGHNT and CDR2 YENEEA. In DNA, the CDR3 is TGTGCCAGCAGCTTAGGGGCCGGCGGTCCAGATACGCAGTATTTT. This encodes CASSLGAGGPDTQYF.

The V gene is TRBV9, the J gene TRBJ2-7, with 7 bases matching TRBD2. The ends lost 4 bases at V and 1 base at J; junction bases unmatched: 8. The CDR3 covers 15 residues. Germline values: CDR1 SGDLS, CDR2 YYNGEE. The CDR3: CASSPHSGQSYEQYF. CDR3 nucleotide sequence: TGTGCCAGCAGCCCACATAGCGGGCAGTCCTACGAGCAGTACTTC.

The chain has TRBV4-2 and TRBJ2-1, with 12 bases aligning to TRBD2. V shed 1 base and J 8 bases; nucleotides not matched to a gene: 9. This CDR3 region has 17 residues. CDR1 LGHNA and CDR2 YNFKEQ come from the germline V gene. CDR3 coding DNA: TGTGCCAGCAGCCAAGTACCTAGCGGGGGGGCCCAGTATGAGCAGTTCTTC. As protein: CASSQVPSGGAQYEQFF.

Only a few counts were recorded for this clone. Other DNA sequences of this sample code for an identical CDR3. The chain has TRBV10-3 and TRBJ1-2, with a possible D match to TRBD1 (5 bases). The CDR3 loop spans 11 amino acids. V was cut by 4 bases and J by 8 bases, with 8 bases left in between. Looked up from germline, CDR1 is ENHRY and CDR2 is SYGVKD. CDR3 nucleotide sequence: TGTGCCATCAGTGTTGGGGGAGGCTACACCTTC. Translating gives CAISVGGGYTF.

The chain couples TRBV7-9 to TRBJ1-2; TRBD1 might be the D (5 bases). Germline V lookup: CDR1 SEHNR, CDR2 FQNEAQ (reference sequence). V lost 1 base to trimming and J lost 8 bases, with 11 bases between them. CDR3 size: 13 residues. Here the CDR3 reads CASSLGGLGGYTF. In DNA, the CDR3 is TGTGCCAGCAGCTTAGGGGGCCTCGGAGGCTACACCTTC.

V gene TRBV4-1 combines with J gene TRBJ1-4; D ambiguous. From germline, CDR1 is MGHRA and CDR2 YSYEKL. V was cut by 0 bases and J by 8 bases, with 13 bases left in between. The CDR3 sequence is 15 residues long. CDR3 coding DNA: TGCGCCAGCAGCCAAGACGGAAGTATGGGGGAAAAACTGTTTTTT. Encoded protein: CASSQDGSMGEKLFF.

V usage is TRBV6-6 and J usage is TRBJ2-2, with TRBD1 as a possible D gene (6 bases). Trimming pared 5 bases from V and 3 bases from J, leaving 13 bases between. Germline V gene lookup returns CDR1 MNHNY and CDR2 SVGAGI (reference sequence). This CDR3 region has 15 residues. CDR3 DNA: TGTGCCAGCAGTCGAAGGGACATTGACACCGGGGAGCTGTTTTTT. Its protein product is CASSRRDIDTGELFF.

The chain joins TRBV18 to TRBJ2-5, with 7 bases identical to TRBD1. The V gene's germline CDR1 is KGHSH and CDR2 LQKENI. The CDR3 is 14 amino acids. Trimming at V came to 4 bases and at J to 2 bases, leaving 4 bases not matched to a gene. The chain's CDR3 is CASSLGTAQETQYF. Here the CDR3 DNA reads TGTGCCAGCTCACTTGGGACAGCTCAAGAGACCCAGTACTTC. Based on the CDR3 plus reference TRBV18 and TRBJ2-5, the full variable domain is NAGVMQNPRHLVRRRGQEARLRCSPMKGHSHVYWYRQLPEEGLKFMVYLQKENIIDESGMPKERFSAEFPKEGPSILRIQQVVRGDSAAYFCASSLGTAQETQYFGPGTRLLVL.

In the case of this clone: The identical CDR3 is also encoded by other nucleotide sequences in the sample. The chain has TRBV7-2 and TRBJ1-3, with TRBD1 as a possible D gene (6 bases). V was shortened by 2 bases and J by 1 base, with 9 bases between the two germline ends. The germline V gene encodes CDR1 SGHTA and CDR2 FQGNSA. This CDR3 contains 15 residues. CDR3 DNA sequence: TGTGCCAGCAGCTTACAGGGGCCGTCTGGAAACACCATATATTTT. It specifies CASSLQGPSGNTIYF.

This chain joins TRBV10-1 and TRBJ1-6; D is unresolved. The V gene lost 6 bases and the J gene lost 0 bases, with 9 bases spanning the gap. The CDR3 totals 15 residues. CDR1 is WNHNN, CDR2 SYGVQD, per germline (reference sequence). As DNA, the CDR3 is TGCGCCAGCAGCGAGGGCGGCTCCTATAATTCACCCCTCCACTTT. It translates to CASSEGGSYNSPLHF.

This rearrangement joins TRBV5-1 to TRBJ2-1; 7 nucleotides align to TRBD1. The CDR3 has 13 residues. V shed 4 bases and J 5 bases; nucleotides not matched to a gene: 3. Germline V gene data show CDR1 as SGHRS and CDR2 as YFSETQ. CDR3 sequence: CASSDGTDNEQFF. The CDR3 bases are TGCGCCAGCAGCGACGGGACAGACAATGAGCAGTTCTTC.

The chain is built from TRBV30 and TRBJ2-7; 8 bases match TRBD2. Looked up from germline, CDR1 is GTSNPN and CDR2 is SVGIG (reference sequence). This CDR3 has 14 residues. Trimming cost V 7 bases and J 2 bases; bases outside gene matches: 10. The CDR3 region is CASDRGGLPYEQYF. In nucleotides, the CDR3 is TGTGCCTCTGACCGGGGGGGTCTACCCTACGAGCAGTACTTC.

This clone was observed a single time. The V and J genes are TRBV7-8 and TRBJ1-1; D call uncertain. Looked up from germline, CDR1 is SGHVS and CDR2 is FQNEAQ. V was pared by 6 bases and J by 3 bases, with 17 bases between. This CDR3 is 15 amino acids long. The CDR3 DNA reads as TGTGCCAGCAGGTTTTCCCCGAGTTGGGACACTGAAGCTTTCTTT. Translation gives CASRFSPSWDTEAFF.

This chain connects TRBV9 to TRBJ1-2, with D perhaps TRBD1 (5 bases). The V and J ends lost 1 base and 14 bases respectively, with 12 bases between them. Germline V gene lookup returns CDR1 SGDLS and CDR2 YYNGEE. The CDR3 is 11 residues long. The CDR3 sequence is CASSVTGALTF. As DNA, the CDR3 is TGTGCCAGCAGCGTAACAGGCGCTTTGACCTTC.

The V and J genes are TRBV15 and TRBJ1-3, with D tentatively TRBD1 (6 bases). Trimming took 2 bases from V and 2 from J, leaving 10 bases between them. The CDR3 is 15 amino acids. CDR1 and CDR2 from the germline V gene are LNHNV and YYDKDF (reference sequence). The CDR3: CATSRPEGAGNTIYF. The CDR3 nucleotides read TGTGCCACCAGCAGACCCGAGGGGGCTGGAAACACCATATATTTT.

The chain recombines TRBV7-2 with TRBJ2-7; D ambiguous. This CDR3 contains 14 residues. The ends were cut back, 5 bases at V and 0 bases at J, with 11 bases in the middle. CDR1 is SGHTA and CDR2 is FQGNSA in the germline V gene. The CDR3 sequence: CASSRSDGSYEQYF. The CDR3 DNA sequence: TGTGCCAGCAGCCGTTCCGATGGCTCCTACGAGCAGTACTTC.

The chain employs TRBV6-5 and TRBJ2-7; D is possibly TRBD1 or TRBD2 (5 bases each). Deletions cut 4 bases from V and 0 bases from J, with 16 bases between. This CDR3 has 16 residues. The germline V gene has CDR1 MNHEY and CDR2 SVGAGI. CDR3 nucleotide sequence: TGTGCCAGCAGTTCTACGCTCGGGGCGAGCTCCTACGAGCAGTACTTC. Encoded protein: CASSSTLGASSYEQYF.

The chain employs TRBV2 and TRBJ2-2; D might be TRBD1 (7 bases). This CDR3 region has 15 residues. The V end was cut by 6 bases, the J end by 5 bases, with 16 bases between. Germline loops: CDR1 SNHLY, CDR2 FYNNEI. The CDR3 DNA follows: TGTGCCAGCAGCCGCGGGACAGAGGGAACCGGGGAGCTGTTTTTT. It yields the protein CASSRGTEGTGELFF.

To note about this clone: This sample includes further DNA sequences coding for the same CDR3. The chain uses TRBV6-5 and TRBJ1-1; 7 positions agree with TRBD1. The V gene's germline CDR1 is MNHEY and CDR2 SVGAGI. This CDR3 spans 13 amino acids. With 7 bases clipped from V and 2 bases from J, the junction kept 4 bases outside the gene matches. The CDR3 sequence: CASTRTGNTEAFF. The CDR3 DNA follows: TGTGCCAGCACTCGGACAGGTAACACTGAAGCTTTCTTT.

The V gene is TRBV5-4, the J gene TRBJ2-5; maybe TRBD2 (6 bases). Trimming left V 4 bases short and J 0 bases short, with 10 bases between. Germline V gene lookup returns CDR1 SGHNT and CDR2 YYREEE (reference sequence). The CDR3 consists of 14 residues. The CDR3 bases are TGTGCCAGCAGCCCGGACTACTACCAAGAGACCCAGTACTTC. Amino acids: CASSPDYYQETQYF.